Listed below are T cell receptor beta chains from one sample, sequenced in a study of regulatory T cells in long-lasting Graves disease. TCRdb redid the calling of the multiplex PCR reads with MiXCR, one entry per CDR3 protein. The sample yields hundreds of thousands of distinct CDR3 sequences, more than 10% seen once. These data also featured in a second study, about T cells in Graves' hyperthyroidism and ophthalmopathy.

The specimen comprised peripheral blood mononuclear cells (PBMCs), sampled at new diagnosis, from a patient treated with antithyroid drugs. The source of these receptors is a woman in her 30s with Graves disease. The CDR3 runs from the conserved cysteine through the conserved F or W. The D gene is left open where the match is weak. Clone size is stated in some rows and not others, as once, few, many or a class when expanded.

d_gene: TRBD2
j_gene: TRBJ2-1
v_gene: TRBV2
abundance: NA
CDR3aa: CASSERAGGTYNEQFF
CDR3nt: TGTGCCAGCAGTGAGAGGGCGGGAGGGACCTACAATGAGCAGTTCTTC

d_gene: NA
j_gene: TRBJ1-5
v_gene: TRBV2
abundance: many
CDR3aa: CAGSWGKNQPQHF
CDR3nt: TGTGCCGGTTCGTGGGGAAAGAATCAGCCCCAGCATTTT

d_gene: NA
j_gene: TRBJ2-7
v_gene: TRBV5-4
abundance: NA
CDR3aa: CASSFPGALVYEQYF
CDR3nt: TGTGCCAGCAGCTTCCCGGGGGCCCTTGTTTACGAGCAGTACTTC

d_gene: NA
j_gene: TRBJ2-7
v_gene: TRBV2
abundance: many
CDR3aa: CASSEAGEQYF
CDR3nt: TGTGCCAGCAGTGAAGCCGGCGAGCAGTACTTC

d_gene: NA
j_gene: TRBJ1-5
v_gene: TRBV2
abundance: many
CDR3aa: CASRGGRVVVGNQPQHF
CDR3nt: TGTGCCAGCAGAGGAGGGAGGGTGGTGGTTGGAAATCAGCCCCAGCATTTT

d_gene: NA
j_gene: TRBJ1-1
v_gene: TRBV24-1
abundance: many
CDR3aa: CATSDSGVTEAFF
CDR3nt: TGTGCCACCAGTGATTCAGGGGTAACTGAAGCTTTCTTT

d_gene: NA
j_gene: TRBJ2-1
v_gene: TRBV20-1
abundance: NA
CDR3aa: CSASYSRSPRSEQFF
CDR3nt: TGCAGCGCTAGCTATTCTAGATCCCCCAGGAGTGAGCAGTTCTTC

d_gene: TRBD2
j_gene: TRBJ2-7
v_gene: TRBV30
abundance: many
CDR3aa: CAWSGLAGVGEQYF
CDR3nt: TGTGCCTGGTCGGGACTAGCGGGAGTCGGAGAGCAGTACTTC

d_gene: TRBD2
j_gene: TRBJ2-5
v_gene: TRBV9
abundance: many
CDR3aa: CASSLTSGGLETQYF
CDR3nt: TGTGCCAGCAGCCTGACTAGCGGGGGACTGGAGACCCAGTACTTC

d_gene: TRBD1
j_gene: TRBJ2-3
v_gene: TRBV7-9
abundance: NA
CDR3aa: CASSPGTGWGDTQYF
CDR3nt: TGTGCCAGCAGCCCGGGGACAGGGTGGGGAGATACGCAGTATTTT

d_gene: TRBD2
j_gene: TRBJ2-2
v_gene: TRBV5-6
abundance: NA
CDR3aa: CASSLAGLAGAGELFF
CDR3nt: TGTGCCAGCAGCTTGGCTGGGCTAGCGGGAGCCGGGGAGCTGTTTTTT

d_gene: TRBD2
j_gene: TRBJ2-1
v_gene: TRBV11-2
abundance: many
CDR3aa: CASSKRREGDNEQFF
CDR3nt: TGTGCCAGCAGTAAGAGACGGGAGGGCGACAATGAGCAGTTCTTC

d_gene: TRBD2
j_gene: TRBJ2-5
v_gene: TRBV9
abundance: NA
CDR3aa: CASSPGTSGRGETQYF
CDR3nt: TGTGCCAGCAGCCCAGGGACTAGCGGGAGAGGAGAGACCCAGTACTTC

d_gene: NA
j_gene: TRBJ2-1
v_gene: TRBV2
abundance: many
CDR3aa: CASGPGPHYNEQFF
CDR3nt: TGTGCCAGCGGCCCGGGACCGCACTACAATGAGCAGTTCTTC

d_gene: TRBD2
j_gene: TRBJ2-2
v_gene: TRBV6-1
abundance: NA
CDR3aa: CASNVGGSAGELFF
CDR3nt: TGTGCCAGCAACGTGGGCGGGAGCGCCGGGGAGCTGTTTTTT

d_gene: TRBD2
j_gene: TRBJ2-3
v_gene: TRBV30
abundance: NA
CDR3aa: CAWSVSRTSGRAYSPYF
CDR3nt: TGTGCCTGGAGTGTATCGAGGACTAGCGGGAGGGCCTATAGTCCGTATTTT

d_gene: NA
j_gene: TRBJ2-1
v_gene: TRBV30
abundance: many
CDR3aa: CASRGDSSYNEQFF
CDR3nt: TGTGCCTCCAGGGGGGATAGCTCCTACAATGAGCAGTTCTTC

d_gene: TRBD1
j_gene: TRBJ2-7
v_gene: TRBV5-1
abundance: many
CDR3aa: CASSLGGTDKYEQYF
CDR3nt: TGCGCCAGCAGCTTGGGGGGGACAGACAAATACGAGCAGTACTTC

d_gene: NA
j_gene: TRBJ1-4
v_gene: TRBV6-1
abundance: many
CDR3aa: CASSDPGRNEKLFF
CDR3nt: TGTGCCAGCAGCGATCCAGGTCGAAATGAAAAACTGTTTTTT

d_gene: NA
j_gene: TRBJ2-7
v_gene: TRBV18
abundance: many
CDR3aa: CASSPGGGIYEQYF
CDR3nt: TGTGCCAGCTCACCGGGAGGGGGCATCTACGAGCAGTACTTC

d_gene: TRBD1
j_gene: TRBJ1-5
v_gene: TRBV24-1
abundance: few
CDR3aa: CATSRDRGTPQHF
CDR3nt: TGTGCCACCAGTCGGGACAGGGGGACGCCCCAGCATTTT

d_gene: TRBD1
j_gene: TRBJ2-5
v_gene: TRBV11-2
abundance: many
CDR3aa: CASSSRTGGLVASETQYF
CDR3nt: TGTGCCAGCAGCTCACGGACAGGGGGCTTGGTAGCTTCAGAGACCCAGTACTTC

d_gene: NA
j_gene: TRBJ1-1
v_gene: TRBV3-1
abundance: NA
CDR3aa: CASSTYRDPQTEAFF
CDR3nt: TGTGCCAGCAGCACCTACCGGGACCCTCAAACTGAAGCTTTCTTT

d_gene: TRBD1
j_gene: TRBJ1-1
v_gene: TRBV19
abundance: few
CDR3aa: CASSRLRGSTEAFF
CDR3nt: TGTGCCAGTAGTCGTCTCAGGGGGAGCACTGAAGCTTTCTTT

d_gene: TRBD2
j_gene: TRBJ2-1
v_gene: TRBV7-8
abundance: many
CDR3aa: CASSSRITSGRTRNEQFF
CDR3nt: TGTGCCAGCAGCTCCCGGATAACTAGCGGGAGGACTAGAAATGAGCAGTTCTTC

d_gene: NA
j_gene: TRBJ2-6
v_gene: TRBV19
abundance: many
CDR3aa: CASSRRAEGLSGANVLTF
CDR3nt: TGTGCCAGTAGTAGGAGGGCCGAAGGTCTCTCTGGGGCCAACGTCCTGACTTTC

d_gene: TRBD1
j_gene: TRBJ1-1
v_gene: TRBV9
abundance: many
CDR3aa: CASSVVDRIDTEAFF
CDR3nt: TGTGCCAGCAGCGTAGTGGACAGGATAGACACTGAAGCTTTCTTT

d_gene: TRBD1
j_gene: TRBJ2-1
v_gene: TRBV9
abundance: few
CDR3aa: CASSVEWDRVNEQFF
CDR3nt: TGTGCCAGCAGCGTAGAGTGGGACAGGGTTAATGAGCAGTTCTTC

d_gene: TRBD2
j_gene: TRBJ2-7
v_gene: TRBV7-9
abundance: many
CDR3aa: CASSAGRTRIDEQYF
CDR3nt: TGTGCCAGCAGCGCGGGCCGGACTAGAATAGACGAGCAGTACTTC

d_gene: TRBD2
j_gene: TRBJ2-1
v_gene: TRBV20-1
abundance: many
CDR3aa: CSARDLRLAINEQFF
CDR3nt: TGCAGTGCTAGAGATCTCCGACTAGCTATCAATGAGCAGTTCTTC

d_gene: TRBD2
j_gene: TRBJ2-3
v_gene: TRBV6-2/TRBV6-3
abundance: NA
CDR3aa: CASSYTSGRSDTQYF
CDR3nt: TGTGCCAGCAGTTACACTAGCGGGAGGTCAGATACGCAGTATTTT

d_gene: TRBD2
j_gene: TRBJ2-3
v_gene: TRBV9
abundance: many
CDR3aa: CASSPPSGRQDTQYF
CDR3nt: TGTGCCAGCAGCCCACCGAGCGGGAGACAGGATACGCAGTATTTT

d_gene: NA
j_gene: TRBJ2-7
v_gene: TRBV10-1
abundance: NA
CDR3aa: CASSESRGKTYEQYF
CDR3nt: TGCGCCAGCAGTGAGTCGAGAGGCAAGACCTACGAGCAGTACTTC

d_gene: NA
j_gene: TRBJ1-1
v_gene: TRBV5-4
abundance: NA
CDR3aa: CASSLASAGNTEAFF
CDR3nt: TGTGCCAGCAGCTTGGCGTCCGCCGGGAACACTGAAGCTTTCTTT

d_gene: NA
j_gene: TRBJ1-1
v_gene: TRBV25-1
abundance: many
CDR3aa: CASSAGPFGTEAFF
CDR3nt: TGTGCCAGCAGTGCGGGGCCTTTTGGCACTGAAGCTTTCTTT

d_gene: NA
j_gene: TRBJ1-2
v_gene: TRBV7-2
abundance: NA
CDR3aa: CASSFYQDNYGYTF
CDR3nt: TGTGCCAGCAGCTTCTACCAGGACAACTATGGCTACACCTTC

d_gene: TRBD1
j_gene: TRBJ1-1
v_gene: TRBV6-5
abundance: many
CDR3aa: CASSWTGRTEAFF
CDR3nt: TGTGCCAGCAGTTGGACAGGGCGAACTGAAGCTTTCTTT

d_gene: TRBD2
j_gene: TRBJ2-1
v_gene: TRBV11-3
abundance: many
CDR3aa: CASSLVGLAGTQFF
CDR3nt: TGTGCCAGCAGCTTAGTTGGGCTAGCGGGGACGCAGTTCTTC

d_gene: NA
j_gene: TRBJ2-1
v_gene: TRBV11-3
abundance: many
CDR3aa: CASSFGGLASNEQFF
CDR3nt: TGTGCCAGCAGCTTCGGGGGACTCGCGTCCAATGAGCAGTTCTTC

d_gene: NA
j_gene: TRBJ1-2
v_gene: TRBV11-2
abundance: many
CDR3aa: CASSLDPLAANYGYTF
CDR3nt: TGTGCCAGCAGCTTAGATCCCTTGGCAGCTAACTATGGCTACACCTTC

d_gene: NA
j_gene: TRBJ1-1
v_gene: TRBV19
abundance: many
CDR3aa: CASSQGINQGTEAFF
CDR3nt: TGTGCCAGTAGCCAAGGGATCAATCAGGGGACTGAAGCTTTCTTT

d_gene: NA
j_gene: TRBJ2-7
v_gene: TRBV27
abundance: many
CDR3aa: CASSYQGRTYEQYF
CDR3nt: TGTGCCAGCAGTTATCAGGGGAGGACCTACGAGCAGTACTTC

d_gene: NA
j_gene: TRBJ2-1
v_gene: TRBV6-9
abundance: many
CDR3aa: CASSWSGAYNEQFF
CDR3nt: TGTGCCAGCAGTTGGTCAGGGGCCTACAATGAGCAGTTCTTC

d_gene: TRBD1
j_gene: TRBJ2-5
v_gene: TRBV4-1
abundance: many
CDR3aa: CASSQESDTGVQETQYF
CDR3nt: TGCGCCAGCAGCCAAGAGTCCGACACAGGGGTGCAAGAGACCCAGTACTTC

d_gene: NA
j_gene: TRBJ1-6
v_gene: TRBV19
abundance: many
CDR3aa: CASSATGGSYNSPLHF
CDR3nt: TGTGCCAGTAGTGCGACAGGAGGATCCTATAATTCACCCCTCCACTTT

d_gene: NA
j_gene: TRBJ1-1
v_gene: TRBV11-2
abundance: many
CDR3aa: CASSPTAGDTEAFF
CDR3nt: TGTGCCAGCAGCCCTACTGCAGGGGACACTGAAGCTTTCTTT

d_gene: NA
j_gene: TRBJ1-2
v_gene: TRBV2
abundance: many
CDR3aa: CASSELVWTRDYGYTF
CDR3nt: TGTGCCAGCAGTGAATTGGTCTGGACGAGGGACTATGGCTACACCTTC

d_gene: NA
j_gene: TRBJ1-2
v_gene: TRBV12-3/TRBV12-4
abundance: many
CDR3aa: CASSLVQGRDGYTF
CDR3nt: TGTGCCAGCAGTTTAGTTCAGGGGCGGGATGGCTACACCTTC

d_gene: TRBD1
j_gene: TRBJ2-3
v_gene: TRBV25-1
abundance: NA
CDR3aa: CASSDRGPSDTQYF
CDR3nt: TGTGCCAGCAGCGACAGGGGGCCCTCAGATACGCAGTATTTT

d_gene: TRBD2
j_gene: TRBJ2-5
v_gene: TRBV7-9
abundance: many
CDR3aa: CAVATSGRKSGETQYF
CDR3nt: TGTGCCGTCGCGACTAGCGGGAGGAAGTCTGGAGAGACCCAGTACTTC

d_gene: TRBD1
j_gene: TRBJ2-7
v_gene: TRBV27
abundance: many
CDR3aa: CASSFRTGEQYF
CDR3nt: TGTGCCAGCAGTTTCCGGACAGGAGAGCAGTACTTC

d_gene: TRBD1
j_gene: TRBJ1-4
v_gene: TRBV27
abundance: many
CDR3aa: CASSPGTGKNEKLFF
CDR3nt: TGTGCCAGCAGTCCGGGGACAGGCAAGAATGAAAAACTGTTTTTT

d_gene: NA
j_gene: TRBJ2-7
v_gene: TRBV20-1
abundance: many
CDR3aa: CSARRDGTLYEQYF
CDR3nt: TGCAGTGCTAGGCGAGACGGGACACTTTACGAGCAGTACTTC

d_gene: NA
j_gene: TRBJ2-1
v_gene: TRBV4-2
abundance: many
CDR3aa: CASSRLRENEQFF
CDR3nt: TGTGCCAGCAGCCGACTCCGGGAAAATGAGCAGTTCTTC

d_gene: NA
j_gene: TRBJ2-5
v_gene: TRBV11-2
abundance: many
CDR3aa: CASSLRGQETQYF
CDR3nt: TGTGCCAGCAGCCTGAGGGGTCAAGAGACCCAGTACTTC

d_gene: NA
j_gene: TRBJ1-6
v_gene: TRBV6-1
abundance: many
CDR3aa: CASSPTERNSPLHF
CDR3nt: TGTGCCAGCAGTCCGACGGAGCGAAATTCACCCCTCCACTTT

d_gene: TRBD2
j_gene: TRBJ2-1
v_gene: TRBV5-1
abundance: NA
CDR3aa: CASSLGGSGNEQFF
CDR3nt: TGCGCCAGCAGCTTGGGCGGGAGTGGCAATGAGCAGTTCTTC

d_gene: TRBD2
j_gene: TRBJ2-5
v_gene: TRBV30
abundance: many
CDR3aa: CAWNRGGTQYF
CDR3nt: TGTGCCTGGAATCGGGGGGGGACCCAGTACTTC

d_gene: NA
j_gene: TRBJ2-7
v_gene: TRBV6-1
abundance: NA
CDR3aa: CASTWDLYEQYF
CDR3nt: TGTGCCAGCACATGGGACCTCTACGAGCAGTACTTC